This T cell receptor (beta chain) emerged from a study of T cells in Graves' hyperthyroidism and ophthalmopathy. This clonotype was counted a few times. This CDR3 spans 14 amino acids. The germline V and J ends were trimmed by 2 bases and 1 base, with 9 bases remaining between them. CDR1 SGHDT and CDR2 YYEEEE come from the germline V gene. Template material for amplifying TCR beta CDR3 regions consisted of RNA transcripts. Initially, a first-round RT-PCR of the TCR CDR3 employed the HTBI primer set. Each CDR3 protein is one row after TCRdb ran MiXCR on the multiplex PCR reads. Of 600,000 or so distinct CDR3 sequences in the sample, around 15% were seen once.

The J gene is TRBJ2-5, the V gene TRBV5-6; D not certain. The clonotype originates from a woman in her 30s with Graves' hyperthyroidism. The specimen sequenced was blood. The DNA for the CDR3 is TGTGCCAGCAGCTTACCTACATCCCAAGAGACCCAGTACTTC. Protein product: CASSLPTSQETQYF.